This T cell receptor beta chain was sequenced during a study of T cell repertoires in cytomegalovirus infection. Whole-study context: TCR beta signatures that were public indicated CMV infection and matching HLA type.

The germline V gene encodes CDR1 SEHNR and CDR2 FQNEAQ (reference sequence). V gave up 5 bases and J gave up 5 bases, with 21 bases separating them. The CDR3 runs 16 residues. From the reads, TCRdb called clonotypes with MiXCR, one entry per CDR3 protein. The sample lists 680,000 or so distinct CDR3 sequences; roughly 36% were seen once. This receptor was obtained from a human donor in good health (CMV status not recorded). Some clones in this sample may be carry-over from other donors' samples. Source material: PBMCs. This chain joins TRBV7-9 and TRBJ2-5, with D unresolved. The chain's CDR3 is CASSSGGRSHSETQYF. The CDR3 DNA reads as TGTGCCAGCAGCAGTGGTGGGCGGAGTCATTCTGAGACCCAGTACTTC.